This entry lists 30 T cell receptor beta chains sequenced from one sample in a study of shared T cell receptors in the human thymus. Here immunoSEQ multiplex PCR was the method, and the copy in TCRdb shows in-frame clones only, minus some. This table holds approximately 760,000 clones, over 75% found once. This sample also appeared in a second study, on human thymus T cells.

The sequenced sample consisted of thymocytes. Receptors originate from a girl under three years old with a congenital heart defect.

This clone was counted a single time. The CDR3 DNA is TGTGCCAGTAGTACGTACCGGGACAGGACTAACTATGGCTACACCTTC. This translates into CASSTYRDRTNYGYTF. V and J are TRBV19 and TRBJ1-2; TRBD1 aligns across 8 bases. CDR3 size: 16 residues. CDR1 is LNHDA and CDR2 is SQIVND in the germline V gene (reference sequence). The trim removed 4 bases at V and 0 bases at J, leaving 7 bases unmatched.

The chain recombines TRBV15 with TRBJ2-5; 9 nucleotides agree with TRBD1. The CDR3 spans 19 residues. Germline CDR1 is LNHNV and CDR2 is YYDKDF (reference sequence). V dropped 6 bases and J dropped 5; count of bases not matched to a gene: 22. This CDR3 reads CATRSRTGGQGTKGETQYF. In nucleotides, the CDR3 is TGTGCCACCAGAAGTCGCACAGGGGGCCAAGGGACGAAGGGGGAGACCCAGTACTTC.

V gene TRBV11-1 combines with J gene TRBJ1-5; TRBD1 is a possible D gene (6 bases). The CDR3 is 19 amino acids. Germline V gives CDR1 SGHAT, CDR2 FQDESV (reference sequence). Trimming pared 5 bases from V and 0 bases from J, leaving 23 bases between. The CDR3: CASSPSKRRTEDSNQPQHF. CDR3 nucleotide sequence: TGTGCCAGCAGCCCGAGTAAGAGGAGGACAGAAGATAGCAATCAGCCCCAGCATTTT.

CDR3 in amino acids: CASSLVVCGRLPYMNTEAFF. As DNA, the CDR3 is TGCGCCAGCAGCTTGGTTGTGTGTGGGAGGCTACCGTACATGAACACTGAAGCTTTCTTT. The genes are TRBV5-1 and TRBJ1-1; unclear D gene. The CDR3 contains 20 residues. The V end was cut by 0 bases, the J end by 0 bases, with 24 bases between. Looked up from germline, CDR1 is SGHRS and CDR2 is YFSETQ.

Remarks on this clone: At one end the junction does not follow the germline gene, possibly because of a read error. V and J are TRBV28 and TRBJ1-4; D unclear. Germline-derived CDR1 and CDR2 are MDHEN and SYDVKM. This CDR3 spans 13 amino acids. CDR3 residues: CASSPTPDGNSLF. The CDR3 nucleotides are TGTGCCAGCAGTCCAACCCCCGACGGGAATTCCCTTTTT.

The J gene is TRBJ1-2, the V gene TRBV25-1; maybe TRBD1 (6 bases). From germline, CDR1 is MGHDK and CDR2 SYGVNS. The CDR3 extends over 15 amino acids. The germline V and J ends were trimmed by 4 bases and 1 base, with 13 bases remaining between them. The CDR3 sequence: CASSGGTLINYGYTF. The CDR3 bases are TGTGCCAGCAGTGGGGGGACACTTATTAACTATGGCTACACCTTC.

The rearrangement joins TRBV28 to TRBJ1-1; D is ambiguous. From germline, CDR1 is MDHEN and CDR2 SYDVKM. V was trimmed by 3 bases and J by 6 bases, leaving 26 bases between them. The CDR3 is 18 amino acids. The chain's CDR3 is CASSFFTAKEGGGAEAFF. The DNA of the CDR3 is TGTGCCAGCAGTTTCTTCACCGCCAAGGAGGGAGGTGGGGCTGAAGCTTTCTTT.

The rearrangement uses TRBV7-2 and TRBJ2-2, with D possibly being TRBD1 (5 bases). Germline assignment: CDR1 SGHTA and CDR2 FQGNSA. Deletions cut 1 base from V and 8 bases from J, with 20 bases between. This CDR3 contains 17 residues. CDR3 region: CASSLVSRQGDRGELFF. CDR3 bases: TGTGCCAGCAGCTTAGTTTCCCGGCAGGGCGATCGGGGGGAGCTGTTTTTT.

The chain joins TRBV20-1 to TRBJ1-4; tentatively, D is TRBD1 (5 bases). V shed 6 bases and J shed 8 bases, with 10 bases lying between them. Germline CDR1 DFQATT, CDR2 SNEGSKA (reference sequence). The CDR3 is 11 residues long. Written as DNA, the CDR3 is TGCAGTGCCCCCAAGGGGGAAAAACTGTTTTTT. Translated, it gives CSAPKGEKLFF.

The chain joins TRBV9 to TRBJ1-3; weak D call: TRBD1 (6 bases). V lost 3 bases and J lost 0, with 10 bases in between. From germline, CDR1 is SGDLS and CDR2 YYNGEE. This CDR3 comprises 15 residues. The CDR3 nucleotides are TGTGCCAGCAGCGACAGGGCGCTCTCTGGAAACACCATATATTTT. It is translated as CASSDRALSGNTIYF.

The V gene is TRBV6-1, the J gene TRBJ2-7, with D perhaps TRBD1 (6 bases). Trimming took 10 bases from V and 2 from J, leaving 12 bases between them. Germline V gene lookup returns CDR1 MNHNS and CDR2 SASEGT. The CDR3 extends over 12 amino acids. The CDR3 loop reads CATRDTTYEQYF. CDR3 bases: TGTGCCACCCGGGACACTACCTACGAGCAGTACTTC.

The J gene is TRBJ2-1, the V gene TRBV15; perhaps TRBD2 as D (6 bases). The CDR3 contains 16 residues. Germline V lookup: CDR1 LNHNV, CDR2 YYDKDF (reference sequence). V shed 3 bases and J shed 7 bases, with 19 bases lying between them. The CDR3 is CATSRAGTAVTNEQFF. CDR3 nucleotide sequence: TGTGCCACCAGCAGGGCCGGGACTGCGGTTACTAATGAGCAGTTCTTC.

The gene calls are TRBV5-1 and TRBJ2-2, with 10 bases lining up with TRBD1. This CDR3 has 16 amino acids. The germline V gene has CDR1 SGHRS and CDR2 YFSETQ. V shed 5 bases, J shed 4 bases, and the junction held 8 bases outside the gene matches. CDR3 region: CASSSGTGERTGELFF. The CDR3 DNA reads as TGCGCCAGCAGTTCTGGGACAGGGGAACGCACCGGGGAGCTGTTTTTT.

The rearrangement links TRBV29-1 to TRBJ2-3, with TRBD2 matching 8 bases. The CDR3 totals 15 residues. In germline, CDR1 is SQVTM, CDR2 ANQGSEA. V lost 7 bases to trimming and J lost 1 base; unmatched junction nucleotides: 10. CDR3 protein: CSAYPASGRTDTQYF. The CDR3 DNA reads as TGCAGCGCCTACCCCGCTAGCGGGCGCACAGATACGCAGTATTTT.

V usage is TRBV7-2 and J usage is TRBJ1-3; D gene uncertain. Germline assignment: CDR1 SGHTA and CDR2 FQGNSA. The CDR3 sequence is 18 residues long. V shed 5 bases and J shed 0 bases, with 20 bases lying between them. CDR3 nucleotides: TGTGCCAGCAGCCCGGTTAATGGGAGGGCTCACTCTGGAAACACCATATATTTT. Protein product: CASSPVNGRAHSGNTIYF. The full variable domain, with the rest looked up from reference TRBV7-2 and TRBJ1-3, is GAGVSQSPSNKVTEKGKDVELRCDPISGHTALYWYRQSLGQGLEFLIYFQGNSAPDKSGLPSDRFSAERTGGSVSTLTIQRTQQEDSAVYLCASSPVNGRAHSGNTIYFGEGSWLTVV.

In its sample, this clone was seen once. CDR3 bases: TGCGCCAGCAGCTCGGCACCTTGGGACAGGAGCACCTACGAGCAGTACTTC. Its translation is CASSSAPWDRSTYEQYF. This chain connects TRBV5-1 to TRBJ2-7, with 8 bases matching TRBD1. Germline loops: CDR1 SGHRS, CDR2 YFSETQ. This CDR3 is 17 amino acids long. The V and J ends lost 3 bases and 2 bases, in that order; junction bases with no gene match: 13.

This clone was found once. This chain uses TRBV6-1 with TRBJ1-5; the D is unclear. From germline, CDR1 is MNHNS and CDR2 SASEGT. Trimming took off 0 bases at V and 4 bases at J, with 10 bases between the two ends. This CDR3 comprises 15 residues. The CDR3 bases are TGTGCCAGCAGTGAAGCGGGCCAGGTAAATCAGCCCCAGCATTTT. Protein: CASSEAGQVNQPQHF.

CDR3 sequence: CASSLNAEDEKLFF. DNA for the CDR3: TGTGCCAGCAGCTTGAATGCGGAGGATGAAAAACTGTTTTTT. This chain uses TRBV7-8 with TRBJ1-4; no clear D gene. This CDR3 region has 14 residues. V was shortened by 3 bases and J by 6 bases, with 11 bases between the two germline ends. Germline CDR1 is SGHVS and CDR2 is FQNEAQ. The full variable domain, rest sourced from reference TRBV7-8 and TRBJ1-4, is GAGVSQSPRYKVAKRGQDVALRCDPISGHVSLFWYQQALGQGPEFLTYFQNEAQLDKSGLPSDRFFAERPEGSVSTLKIQRTQQEDSAVYLCASSLNAEDEKLFFGSGTQLSVL.

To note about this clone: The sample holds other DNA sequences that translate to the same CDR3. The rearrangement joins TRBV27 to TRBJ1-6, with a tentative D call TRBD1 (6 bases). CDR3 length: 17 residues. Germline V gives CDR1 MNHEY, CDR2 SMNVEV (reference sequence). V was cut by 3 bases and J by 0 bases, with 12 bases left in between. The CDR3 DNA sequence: TGTGCCAGCAGTTTTGGTGGGGACACCTCCTATAATTCACCCCTCCACTTT. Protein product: CASSFGGDTSYNSPLHF.

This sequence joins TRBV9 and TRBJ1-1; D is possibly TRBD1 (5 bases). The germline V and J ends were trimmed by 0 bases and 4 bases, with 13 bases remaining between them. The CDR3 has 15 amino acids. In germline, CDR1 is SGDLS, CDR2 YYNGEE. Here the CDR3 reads CASSVVGGVSTEAFF. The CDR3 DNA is TGTGCCAGCAGCGTAGTGGGGGGGGTGAGCACTGAAGCTTTCTTT. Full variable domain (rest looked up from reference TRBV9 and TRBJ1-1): DSGVTQTPKHLITATGQRVTLRCSPRSGDLSVYWYQQSLDQGLQFLIQYYNGEERAKGNILERFSAQQFPDLHSELNLSSLELGDSALYFCASSVVGGVSTEAFFGQGTRLTVV.

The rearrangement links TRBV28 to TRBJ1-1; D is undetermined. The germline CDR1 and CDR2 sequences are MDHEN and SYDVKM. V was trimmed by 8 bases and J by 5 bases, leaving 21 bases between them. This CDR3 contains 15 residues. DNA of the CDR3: TGTGCCAGCTACATAGGGAGGCAAGACGAGACTGAAGCTTTCTTT. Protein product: CASYIGRQDETEAFF. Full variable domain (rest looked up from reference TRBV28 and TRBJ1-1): DVKVTQSSRYLVKRTGEKVFLECVQDMDHENMFWYRQDPGLGLRLIYFSYDVKMKEKGDIPEGYSVSREKKERFSLILESASTNQTSMYLCASYIGRQDETEAFFGQGTRLTVV.

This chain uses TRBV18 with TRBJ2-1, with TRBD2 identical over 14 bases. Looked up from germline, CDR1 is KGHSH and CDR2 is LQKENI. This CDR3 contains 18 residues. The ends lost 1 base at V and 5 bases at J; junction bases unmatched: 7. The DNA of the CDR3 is TGTGCCAGCTCACCACGACTAGCGGGGGGGGTAAAGGACAATGAGCAGTTCTTC. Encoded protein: CASSPRLAGGVKDNEQFF.

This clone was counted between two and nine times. The CDR3 DNA is TGTGCCATCAGTGGACAGGGAGGTGGCTACACCTTC. Translated: CAISGQGGGYTF. The chain combines TRBV10-3 with TRBJ1-2; TRBD1 agrees at 7 bases. Per germline, CDR1 ENHRY and CDR2 SYGVKD. This CDR3 is 12 amino acids long. V lost 4 bases to trimming and J lost 7 bases; unmatched junction nucleotides: 3.

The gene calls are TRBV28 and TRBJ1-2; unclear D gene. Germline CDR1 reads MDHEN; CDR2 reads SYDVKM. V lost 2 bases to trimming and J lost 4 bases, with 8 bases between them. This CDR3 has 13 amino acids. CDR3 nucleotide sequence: TGTGCCAGCAGTTTACCCCGTCGCTATGGCTACACCTTC. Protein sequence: CASSLPRRYGYTF.

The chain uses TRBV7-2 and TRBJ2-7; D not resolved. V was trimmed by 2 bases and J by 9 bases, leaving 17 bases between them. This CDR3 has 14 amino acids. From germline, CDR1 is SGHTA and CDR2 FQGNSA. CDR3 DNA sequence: TGTGCCAGCAGCTTAAAAGCACCCTCTACGGTGCAGTACTTC. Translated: CASSLKAPSTVQYF.

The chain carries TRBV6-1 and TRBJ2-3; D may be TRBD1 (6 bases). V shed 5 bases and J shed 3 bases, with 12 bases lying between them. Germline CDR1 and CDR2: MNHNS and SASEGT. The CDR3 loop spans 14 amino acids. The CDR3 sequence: CASSPRGITDTQYF. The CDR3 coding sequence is TGTGCCAGCAGTCCAAGGGGGATAACAGATACGCAGTATTTT.

The CDR3 sequence is CASSEKNSPLHF. In DNA, the CDR3 is TGTGCCAGCAGCGAGAAAAATTCACCCCTCCACTTT. The chain carries TRBV6-6 and TRBJ1-6; D is ambiguous. Trimming left V 6 bases short and J 7 bases short, with 7 bases between. The length of the CDR3 is 12 residues. CDR1 is MNHNY, CDR2 SVGAGI, per germline (reference sequence).

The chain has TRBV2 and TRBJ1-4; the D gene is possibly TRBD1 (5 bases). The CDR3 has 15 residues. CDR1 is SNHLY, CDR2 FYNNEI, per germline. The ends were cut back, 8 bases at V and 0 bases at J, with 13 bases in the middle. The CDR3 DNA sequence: TGTGCCAGCGGAGACAGAAGAGCAACTAATGAAAAACTGTTTTTT. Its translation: CASGDRRATNEKLFF.

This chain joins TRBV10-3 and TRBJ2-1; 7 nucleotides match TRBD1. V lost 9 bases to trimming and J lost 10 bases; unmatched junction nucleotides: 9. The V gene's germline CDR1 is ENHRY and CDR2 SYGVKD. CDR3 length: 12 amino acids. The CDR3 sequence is CAMGRQGGEQFF. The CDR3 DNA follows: TGTGCCATGGGAAGACAGGGCGGGGAGCAGTTCTTC.

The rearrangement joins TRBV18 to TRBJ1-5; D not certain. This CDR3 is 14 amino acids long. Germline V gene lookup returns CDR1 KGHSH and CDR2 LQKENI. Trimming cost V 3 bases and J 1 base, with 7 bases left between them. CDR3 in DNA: TGTGCCAGCTCACCTTCAGTCAGCAATCAGCCCCAGCATTTT. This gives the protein CASSPSVSNQPQHF.